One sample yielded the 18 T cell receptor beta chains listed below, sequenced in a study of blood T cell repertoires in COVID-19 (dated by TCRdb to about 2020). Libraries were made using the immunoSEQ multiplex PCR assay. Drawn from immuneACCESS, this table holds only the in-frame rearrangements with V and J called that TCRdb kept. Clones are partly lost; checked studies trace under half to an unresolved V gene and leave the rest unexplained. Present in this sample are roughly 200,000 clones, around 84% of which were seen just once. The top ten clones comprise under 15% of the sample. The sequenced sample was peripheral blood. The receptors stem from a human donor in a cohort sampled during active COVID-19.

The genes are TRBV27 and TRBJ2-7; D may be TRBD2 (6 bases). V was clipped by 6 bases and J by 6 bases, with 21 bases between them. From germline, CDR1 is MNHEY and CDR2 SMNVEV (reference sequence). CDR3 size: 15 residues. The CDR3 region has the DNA TGTGCCAGCAGCTTACCCGGGACTCCTCTTGCCGAGCAGTACTTC. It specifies CASSLPGTPLAEQYF.

CDR3 in amino acids: CASSHLQGASEQFF. The CDR3 nucleotides are TGCGCCAGCAGCCATTTACAGGGGGCTAGTGAGCAGTTCTTC. The V gene is TRBV5-1, the J gene TRBJ2-1; TRBD1 agrees at 9 bases. CDR1 is SGHRS and CDR2 is YFSETQ in the germline V gene. V was clipped by 4 bases and J by 9 bases; unmatched bases: 8. The CDR3 extends over 14 amino acids.

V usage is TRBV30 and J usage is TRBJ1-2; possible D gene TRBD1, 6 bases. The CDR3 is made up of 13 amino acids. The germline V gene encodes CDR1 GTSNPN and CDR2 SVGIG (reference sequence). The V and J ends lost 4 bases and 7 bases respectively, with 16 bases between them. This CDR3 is CAWTAGVEGGYTF. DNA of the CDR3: TGTGCCTGGACCGCAGGGGTAGAGGGTGGCTACACCTTC.

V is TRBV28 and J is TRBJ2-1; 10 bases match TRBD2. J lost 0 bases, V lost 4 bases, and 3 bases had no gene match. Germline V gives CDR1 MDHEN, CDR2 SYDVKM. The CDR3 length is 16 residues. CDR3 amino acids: CASSSLAGGSYNEQFF. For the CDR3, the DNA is TGTGCCAGCAGTTCGTTAGCGGGAGGCTCCTACAATGAGCAGTTCTTC.

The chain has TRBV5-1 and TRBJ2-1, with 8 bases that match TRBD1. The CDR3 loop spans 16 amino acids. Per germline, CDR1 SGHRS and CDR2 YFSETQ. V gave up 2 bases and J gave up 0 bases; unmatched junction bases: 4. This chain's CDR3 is CASSFRQGNSYNEQFF. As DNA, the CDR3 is TGCGCCAGCAGCTTCCGACAGGGGAACTCCTACAATGAGCAGTTCTTC.

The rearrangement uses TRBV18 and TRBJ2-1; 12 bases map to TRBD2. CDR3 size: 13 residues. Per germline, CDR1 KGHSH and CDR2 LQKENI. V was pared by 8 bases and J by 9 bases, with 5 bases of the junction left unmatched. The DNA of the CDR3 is TGTGCCAGCCAGACTAGCGGGAGCACTGAGCAGTTCTTC. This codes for CASQTSGSTEQFF.

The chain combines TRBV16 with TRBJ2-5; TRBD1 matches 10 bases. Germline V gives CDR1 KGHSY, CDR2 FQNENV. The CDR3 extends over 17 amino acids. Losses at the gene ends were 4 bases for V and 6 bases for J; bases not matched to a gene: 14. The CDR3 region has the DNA TGTGCCAGCAGCCGCCAGAGAGGCGGGACAGGGGTTCAGACCCAGTACTTC. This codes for CASSRQRGGTGVQTQYF.

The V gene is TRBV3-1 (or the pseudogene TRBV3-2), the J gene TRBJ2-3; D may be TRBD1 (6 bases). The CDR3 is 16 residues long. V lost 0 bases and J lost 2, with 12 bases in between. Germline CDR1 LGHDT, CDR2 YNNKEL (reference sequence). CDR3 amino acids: CASSQDWGRNTDTQYF. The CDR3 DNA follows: TGTGCCAGCAGCCAAGATTGGGGGCGGAACACAGATACGCAGTATTTT.

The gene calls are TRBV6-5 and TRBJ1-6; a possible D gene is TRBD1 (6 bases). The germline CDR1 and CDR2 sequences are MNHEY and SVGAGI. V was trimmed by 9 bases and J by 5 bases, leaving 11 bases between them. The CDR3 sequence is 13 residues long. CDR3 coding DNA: TGTGCCAGTAGGACAGCTAATAATTCACCCCTCCACTTT. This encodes CASRTANNSPLHF.

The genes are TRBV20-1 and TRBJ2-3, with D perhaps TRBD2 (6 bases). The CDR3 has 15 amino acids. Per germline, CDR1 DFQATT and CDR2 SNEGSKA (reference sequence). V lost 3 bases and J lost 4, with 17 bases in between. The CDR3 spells CSASGGLLVADTQYF. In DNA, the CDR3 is TGCAGTGCTAGTGGGGGACTTCTAGTGGCAGATACGCAGTATTTT.

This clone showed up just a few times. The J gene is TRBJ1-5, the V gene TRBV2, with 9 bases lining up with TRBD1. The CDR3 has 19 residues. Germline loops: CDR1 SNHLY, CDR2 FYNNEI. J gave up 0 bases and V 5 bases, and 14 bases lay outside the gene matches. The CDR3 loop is CASSPGQGTPRTSNQPQHF. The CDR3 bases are TGTGCCAGCAGTCCCGGACAGGGGACGCCAAGAACTAGCAATCAGCCCCAGCATTTT.

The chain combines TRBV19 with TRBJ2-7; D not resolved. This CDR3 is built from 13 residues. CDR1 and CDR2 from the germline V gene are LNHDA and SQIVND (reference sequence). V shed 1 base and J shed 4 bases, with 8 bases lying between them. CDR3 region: CASSIAPRYEQYF. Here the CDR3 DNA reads TGTGCCAGTAGTATAGCCCCCAGATACGAGCAGTACTTC.

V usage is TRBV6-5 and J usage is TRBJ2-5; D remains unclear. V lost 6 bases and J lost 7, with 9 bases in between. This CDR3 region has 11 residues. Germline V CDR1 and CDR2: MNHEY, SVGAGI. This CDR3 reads CASSGDGTQYF. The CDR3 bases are TGTGCCAGCAGCGGAGATGGGACCCAGTACTTC.

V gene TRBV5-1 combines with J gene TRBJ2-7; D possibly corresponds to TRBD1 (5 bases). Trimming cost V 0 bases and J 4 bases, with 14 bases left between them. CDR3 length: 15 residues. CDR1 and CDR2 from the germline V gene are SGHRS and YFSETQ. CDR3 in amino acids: CASSLAAGLEYEQYF. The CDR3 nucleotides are TGCGCCAGCAGCTTGGCGGCAGGGTTAGAATACGAGCAGTACTTC.

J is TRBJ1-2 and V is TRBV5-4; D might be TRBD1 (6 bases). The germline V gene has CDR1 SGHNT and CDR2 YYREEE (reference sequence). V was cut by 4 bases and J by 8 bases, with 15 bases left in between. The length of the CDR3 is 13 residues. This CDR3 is CASSQGTTGGYTF. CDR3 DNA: TGTGCCAGCAGCCAGGGGACAACGGGCGGCTACACCTTC.

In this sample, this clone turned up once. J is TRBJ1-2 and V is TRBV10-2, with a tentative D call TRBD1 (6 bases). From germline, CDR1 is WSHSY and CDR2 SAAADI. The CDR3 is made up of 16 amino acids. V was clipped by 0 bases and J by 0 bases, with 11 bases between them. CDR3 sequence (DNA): TGCGCCAGCAGTGAGTCGGGGGCGGGAGCTAACTATGGCTACACCTTC. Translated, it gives CASSESGAGANYGYTF.

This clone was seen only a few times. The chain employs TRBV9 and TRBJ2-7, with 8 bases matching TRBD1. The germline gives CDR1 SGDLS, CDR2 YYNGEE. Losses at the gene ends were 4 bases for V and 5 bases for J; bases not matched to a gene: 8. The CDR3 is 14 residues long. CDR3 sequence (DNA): TGTGCCAGCAGCCCCCAGACAGGGGTCCACGAGCAGTACTTC. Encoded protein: CASSPQTGVHEQYF.

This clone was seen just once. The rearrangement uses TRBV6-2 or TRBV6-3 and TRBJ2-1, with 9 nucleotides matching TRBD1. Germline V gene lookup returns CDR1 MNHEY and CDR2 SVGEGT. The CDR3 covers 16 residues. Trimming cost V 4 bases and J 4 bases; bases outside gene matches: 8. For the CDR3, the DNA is TGTGCCAGCAGTTCCCGTACAGGGGGCGCGTACAATGAGCAGTTCTTC. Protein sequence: CASSSRTGGAYNEQFF.